This TCR beta chain was found in a study of spatial heterogeneity in lung cancer. CDR1 is SGHKS, CDR2 YYEKEE, per germline (reference sequence). The CDR3 is 14 amino acids. Trimming took off 4 bases at V and 1 base at J, with 11 bases between the two ends. Sample time point: blood at routine non-recurrence follow-up after resection. In each case, whole RNA from tumor, nontumor lung or frozen PBMC was sequenced unsorted. This clonotype came up many times. The antigen is undetermined. From the 5' RACE reads, TCRdb called clonotypes with MiXCR, one entry per CDR3 protein. This table has more than 95,000 distinct CDR3 sequences, 10% to 15% appearing once. General observations from the study: At tumor resection, ubiquitous expanded TCRs were detected in blood more often than later.

This specimen consisted of PBMCs, obtained at follow-up. J is TRBJ1-1 and V is TRBV5-5; D perhaps matches TRBD1 (5 bases). This sequence was found in a male donor with early-stage non-small cell lung cancer. The CDR3 DNA sequence: TGTGCCAGCAGCGGGGACGGACGGAACACTGAAGCTTTCTTT. Its protein is CASSGDGRNTEAFF.